A selection of T cell receptor beta chains follows, all from one sample in a study of memory CD4+ T cells and cytomegalovirus serostatus. Method: immunoSEQ multiplex PCR; TCRdb's copy keeps in-frame clones and lacks some. The table has 45,000 to 65,000 clones, under 90% seen once. Sequenced material: memory CD4+ T cells from blood. All receptors derive from an adult in good health and CMV-seronegative. Both conserved end residues are part of each CDR3. D genes are given only for firm matches. Clone size appears in some rows only: once, few, many, or a class for an expanded clone.

TRBV11-2	.	.	13	TRBJ1-2	CASSLGMGGGYTF	TGTGCCAGCAGCTTAGGAATGGGGGGTGGCTACACCTTC
TRBV29-1	.	TRBD2	14	TRBJ2-3	CSIGRAGVTDTQYF	TGCAGCATCGGCCGAGCGGGGGTTACAGATACGCAGTATTTT
TRBV6-1	.	TRBD1	15	TRBJ2-1	CASSDRQGMVNEQFF	TGTGCCAGCAGTGATCGACAGGGGATGGTCAATGAGCAGTTCTTC
TRBV7-2	.	.	14	TRBJ2-5	CASSLGYGRGTQYF	TGTGCCAGCAGCCTTGGGTATGGTCGTGGGACCCAGTACTTC
TRBV28	once	.	16	TRBJ1-1	CASSPRRQGRNTEAFF	TGTGCCAGCAGCCCAAGGCGGCAGGGGAGGAACACTGAAGCTTTCTTT
TRBV7-9	.	TRBD2	15	TRBJ2-3	CASSLTSGGTDTQYF	TGTGCCAGCAGCTTGACTAGCGGGGGCACAGATACGCAGTATTTT
TRBV14	.	TRBD2	17	TRBJ2-2	CASSPLWGGENTGELFF	TGTGCCAGCAGCCCGTTGTGGGGGGGAGAGAACACCGGGGAGCTGTTTTTT
TRBV28	.	TRBD1	15	TRBJ1-3	CASRPRRQGAYTIYF	TGTGCCAGCAGGCCCAGGAGACAGGGGGCTTACACCATATATTTT
TRBV7-2	.	.	14	TRBJ2-7	CASSRGTDRFEQYF	TGTGCCAGCAGCCGGGGGACGGACAGGTTCGAGCAGTACTTC
TRBV7-9	.	TRBD1	14	TRBJ1-1	CASSFGTVPTEAFF	TGTGCCAGCAGCTTCGGGACAGTCCCGACTGAAGCTTTCTTT
TRBV2	.	TRBD2	14	TRBJ2-5	CASSWTSGEETQYF	TGTGCCAGCAGCTGGACTAGCGGGGAAGAGACCCAGTACTTC
TRBV5-1	.	.	14	TRBJ2-5	CASSQSGTQETQYF	TGCGCCAGCAGTCAGTCAGGTACCCAAGAGACCCAGTACTTC
TRBV18	.	.	13	TRBJ2-3	CASSRAGTDTQYF	TGTGCCAGCTCACGGGCCGGAACAGATACGCAGTATTTT
TRBV5-1	once	.	14	TRBJ1-1	CASSLTVPDTEAFF	TGCGCCAGCAGCTTGACAGTTCCCGACACTGAAGCTTTCTTT
TRBV13	.	.	14	TRBJ2-7	CASSLGVGGYEQYF	TGTGCCAGCAGCTTAGGGGTAGGGGGCTACGAGCAGTACTTC
TRBV5-1	once	TRBD2	16	TRBJ2-3	CASSLGRGGYTDTQYF	TGCGCCAGCAGCTTGGGGCGCGGGGGATACACAGATACGCAGTATTTT
TRBV27	.	TRBD2	17	TRBJ2-2	CASSSPLLAGKIGELFF	TGTGCCAGCAGTTCGCCTCTTCTAGCGGGGAAGATCGGGGAGCTGTTTTTT
TRBV4-1	.	.	15	TRBJ1-2	CASSHDHGGARGYTF	TGCGCCAGCAGCCATGACCACGGGGGGGCAAGGGGCTACACCTTC
TRBV19	.	.	12	TRBJ1-5	CASRPLNQPQHF	TGTGCAAGTAGGCCCTTGAATCAGCCCCAGCATTTT
TRBV7-3	medium-sized	.	14	TRBJ1-2	CASSLLGATYGYTF	TGTGCCAGCAGCTTATTGGGGGCCACCTATGGCTACACCTTC
TRBV10-3	.	.	15	TRBJ1-3	CAISQGTGIGNTIYF	TGTGCCATCAGCCAGGGGACGGGGATCGGAAACACCATATATTTT
TRBV15	.	TRBD1	16	TRBJ1-3	CATSSYGTAAGNTIYF	TGTGCCACCAGCAGCTACGGGACAGCGGCTGGAAACACCATATATTTT